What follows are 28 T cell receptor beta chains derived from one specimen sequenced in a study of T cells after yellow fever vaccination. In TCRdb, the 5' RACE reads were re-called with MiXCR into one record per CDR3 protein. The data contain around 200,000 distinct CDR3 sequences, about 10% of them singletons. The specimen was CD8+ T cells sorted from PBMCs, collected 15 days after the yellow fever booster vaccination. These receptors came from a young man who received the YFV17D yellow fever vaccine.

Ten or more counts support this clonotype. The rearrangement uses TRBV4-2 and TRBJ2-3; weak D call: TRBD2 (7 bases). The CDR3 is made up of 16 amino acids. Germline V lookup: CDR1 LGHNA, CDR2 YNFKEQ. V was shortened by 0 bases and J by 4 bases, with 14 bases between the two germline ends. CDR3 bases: TGTGCCAGCAGCCAAGATTTAGGGGGGGCCCCAGATACGCAGTATTTT. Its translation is CASSQDLGGAPDTQYF.

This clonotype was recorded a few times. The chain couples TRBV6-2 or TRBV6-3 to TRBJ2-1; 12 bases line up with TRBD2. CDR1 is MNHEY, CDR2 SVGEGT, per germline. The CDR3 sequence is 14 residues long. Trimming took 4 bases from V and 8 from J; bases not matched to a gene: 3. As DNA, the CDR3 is TGTGCCAGCAGTTGGGCTAGCGGGGGGGATGAGCAGTTCTTC. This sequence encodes CASSWASGGDEQFF.

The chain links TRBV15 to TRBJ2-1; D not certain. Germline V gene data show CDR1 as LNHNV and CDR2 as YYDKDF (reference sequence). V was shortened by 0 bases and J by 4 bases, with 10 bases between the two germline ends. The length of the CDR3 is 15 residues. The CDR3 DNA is TGTGCCACCAGCAGAGATAGTACGGCTTACAATGAGCAGTTCTTC. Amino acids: CATSRDSTAYNEQFF.

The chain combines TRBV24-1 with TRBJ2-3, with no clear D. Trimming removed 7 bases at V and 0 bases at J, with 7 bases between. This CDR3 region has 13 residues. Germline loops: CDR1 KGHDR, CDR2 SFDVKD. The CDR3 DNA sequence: TGTGCCACCAGAGAATCTAGCACAGATACGCAGTATTTT. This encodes CATRESSTDTQYF.

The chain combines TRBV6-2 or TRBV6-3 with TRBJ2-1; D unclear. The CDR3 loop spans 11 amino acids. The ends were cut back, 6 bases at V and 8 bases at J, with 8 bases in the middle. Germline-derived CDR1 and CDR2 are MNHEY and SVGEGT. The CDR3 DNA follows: TGTGCCAGCAGCTTGTGGTATGAGCAGTTCTTC. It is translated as CASSLWYEQFF.

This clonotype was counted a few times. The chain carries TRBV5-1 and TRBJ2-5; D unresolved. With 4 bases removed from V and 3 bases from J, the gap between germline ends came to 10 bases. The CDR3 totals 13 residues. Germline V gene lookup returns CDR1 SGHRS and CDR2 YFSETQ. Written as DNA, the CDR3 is TGCGCCAGCAGCGTTCACCCTAAAGAGACCCAGTACTTC. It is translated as CASSVHPKETQYF. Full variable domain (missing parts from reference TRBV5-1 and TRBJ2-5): KAGVTQTPRYLIKTRGQQVTLSCSPISGHRSVSWYQQTPGQGLQFLFEYFSETQRNKGNFPGRFSGRQFSNSRSEMNVSTLELGDSALYLCASSVHPKETQYFGPGTRLLVL.

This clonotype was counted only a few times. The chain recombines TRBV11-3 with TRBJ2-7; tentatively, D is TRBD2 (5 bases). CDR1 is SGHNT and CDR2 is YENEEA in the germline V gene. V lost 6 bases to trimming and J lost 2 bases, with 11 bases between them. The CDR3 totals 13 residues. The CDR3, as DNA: TGTGCCAGCAGTAGGACTGGTACCTACGAGCAGTACTTC. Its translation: CASSRTGTYEQYF. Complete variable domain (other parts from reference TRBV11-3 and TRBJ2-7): EAGVVQSPRYKIIEKKQPVAFWCNPISGHNTLYWYLQNLGQGPELLIRYENEEAVDDSQLPKDRFSAERLKGVDSTLKIQPAELGDSAVYLCASSRTGTYEQYFGPGTRLTVT.

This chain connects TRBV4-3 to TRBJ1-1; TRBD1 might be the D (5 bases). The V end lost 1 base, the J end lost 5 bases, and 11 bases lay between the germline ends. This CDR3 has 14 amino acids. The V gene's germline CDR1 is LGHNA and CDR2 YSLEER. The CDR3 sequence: CASSQGAGRTEAFF. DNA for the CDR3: TGCGCCAGCAGCCAAGGGGCAGGGAGAACTGAAGCTTTCTTT.

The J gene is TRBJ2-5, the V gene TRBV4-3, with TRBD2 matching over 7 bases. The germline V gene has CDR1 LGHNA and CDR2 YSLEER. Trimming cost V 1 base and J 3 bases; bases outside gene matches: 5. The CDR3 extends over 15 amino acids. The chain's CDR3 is CASSQGSSGKETQYF. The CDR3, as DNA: TGCGCCAGCAGCCAAGGGTCTAGCGGCAAAGAGACCCAGTACTTC.

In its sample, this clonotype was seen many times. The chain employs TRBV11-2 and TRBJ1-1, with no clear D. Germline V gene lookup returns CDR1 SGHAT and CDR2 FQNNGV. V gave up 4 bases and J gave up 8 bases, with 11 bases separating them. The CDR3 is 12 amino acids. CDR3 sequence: CASSYVGREAFF. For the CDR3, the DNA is TGTGCCAGCAGCTACGTTGGTAGAGAAGCTTTCTTT.

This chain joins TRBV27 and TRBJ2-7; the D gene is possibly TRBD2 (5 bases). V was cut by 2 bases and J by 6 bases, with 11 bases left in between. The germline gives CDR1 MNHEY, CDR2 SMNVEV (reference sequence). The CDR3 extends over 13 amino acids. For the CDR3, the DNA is TGTGCCAGCAGTTTAGGGCCTACTAGCGAGCAGTACTTC. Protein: CASSLGPTSEQYF.

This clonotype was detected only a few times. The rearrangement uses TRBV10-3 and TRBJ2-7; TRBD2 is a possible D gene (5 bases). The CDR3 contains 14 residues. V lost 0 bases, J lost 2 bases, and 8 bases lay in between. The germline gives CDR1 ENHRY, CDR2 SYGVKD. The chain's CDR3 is CAISESPGTYEQYV. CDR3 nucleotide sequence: TGTGCCATCAGTGAGTCACCGGGGACCTACGAGCAGTACGTC.

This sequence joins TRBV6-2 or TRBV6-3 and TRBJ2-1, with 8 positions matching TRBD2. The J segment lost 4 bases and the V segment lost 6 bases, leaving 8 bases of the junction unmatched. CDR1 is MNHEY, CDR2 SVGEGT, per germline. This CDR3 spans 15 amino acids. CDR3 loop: CASRRAGALYNEQFF. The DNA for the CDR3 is TGTGCCAGCAGACGAGCGGGGGCACTTTACAATGAGCAGTTCTTC.

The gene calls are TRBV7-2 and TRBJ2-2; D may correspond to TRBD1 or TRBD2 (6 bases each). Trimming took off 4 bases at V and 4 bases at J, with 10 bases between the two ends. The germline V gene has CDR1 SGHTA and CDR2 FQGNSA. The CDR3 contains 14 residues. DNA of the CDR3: TGTGCCAGCAGCTCCCGGGGGCCCACCGGGGAGCTGTTTTTT. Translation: CASSSRGPTGELFF.

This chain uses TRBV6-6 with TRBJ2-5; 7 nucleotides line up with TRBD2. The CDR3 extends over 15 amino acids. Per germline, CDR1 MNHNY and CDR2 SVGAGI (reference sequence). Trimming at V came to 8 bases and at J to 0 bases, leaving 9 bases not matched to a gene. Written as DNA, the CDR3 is TGTGCCAGCGGACTAGGACCTCTGTACCAAGAGACCCAGTACTTC. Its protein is CASGLGPLYQETQYF.

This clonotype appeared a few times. The DNA of the CDR3 is TGTGCCAGCAGCTTACCTCGAACTAGCGGTCGGTCCTCTAGCACAGATACGCAGTATTTT. Its translation is CASSLPRTSGRSSSTDTQYF. This chain links TRBV7-2 with TRBJ2-3; TRBD2 aligns across 8 bases. Trimming cost V 2 bases and J 0 bases; bases outside gene matches: 16. Germline CDR1 reads SGHTA; CDR2 reads FQGNSA. This CDR3 has 20 residues. The variable domain in full, completed from reference TRBV7-2 and TRBJ2-3, reads GAGVSQSPSNKVTEKGKDVELRCDPISGHTALYWYRQSLGQGLEFLIYFQGNSAPDKSGLPSDRFSAERTGGSVSTLTIQRTQQEDSAVYLCASSLPRTSGRSSSTDTQYFGPGTRLTVL.

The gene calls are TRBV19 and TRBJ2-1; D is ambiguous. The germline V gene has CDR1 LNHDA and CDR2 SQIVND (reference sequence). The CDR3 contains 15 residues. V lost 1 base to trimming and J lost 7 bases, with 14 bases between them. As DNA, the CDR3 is TGTGCCAGTAGTATAGGGGCCCCAACAGCTAATGAGCAGTTCTTC. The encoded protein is CASSIGAPTANEQFF.

CDR3 residues: CSVDRYNEQFF. Here the CDR3 DNA reads TGCAGCGTTGATCGCTACAATGAGCAGTTCTTC. The genes are TRBV29-1 and TRBJ2-1; D is unresolved. Germline assignment: CDR1 SQVTM and CDR2 ANQGSEA. The CDR3 covers 11 residues. The V end was cut by 3 bases, the J end by 3 bases, with 3 bases between.

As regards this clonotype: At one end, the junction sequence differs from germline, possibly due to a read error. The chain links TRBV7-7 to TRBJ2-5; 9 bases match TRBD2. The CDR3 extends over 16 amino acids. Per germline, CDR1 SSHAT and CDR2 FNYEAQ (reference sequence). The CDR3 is CASSFSSGGPQETQYF. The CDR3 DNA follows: TGTGCTAGCAGCTTTTCCAGCGGGGGGCCGCAAGAGACCCAGTACTTC.

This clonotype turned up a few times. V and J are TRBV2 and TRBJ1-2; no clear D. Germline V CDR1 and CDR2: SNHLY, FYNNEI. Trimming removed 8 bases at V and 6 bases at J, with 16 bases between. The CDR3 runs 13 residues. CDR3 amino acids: CASEREPEDGYTF. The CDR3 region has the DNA TGTGCCAGCGAAAGAGAGCCAGAGGATGGCTACACCTTC.

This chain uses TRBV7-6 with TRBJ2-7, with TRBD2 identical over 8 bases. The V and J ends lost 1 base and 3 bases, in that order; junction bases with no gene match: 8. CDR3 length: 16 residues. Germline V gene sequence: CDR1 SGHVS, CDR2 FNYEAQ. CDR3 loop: CASSLGVAGGVYEQYF. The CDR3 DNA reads TGTGCCAGCAGCTTAGGAGTGGCGGGGGGCGTCTACGAGCAGTACTTC.

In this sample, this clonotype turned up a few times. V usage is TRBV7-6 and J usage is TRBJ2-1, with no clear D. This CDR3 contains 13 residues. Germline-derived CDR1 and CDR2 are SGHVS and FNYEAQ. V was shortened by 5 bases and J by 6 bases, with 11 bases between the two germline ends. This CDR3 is CASSTGPGNEQFF. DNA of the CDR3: TGTGCCAGCAGCACGGGCCCGGGCAATGAGCAGTTCTTC.

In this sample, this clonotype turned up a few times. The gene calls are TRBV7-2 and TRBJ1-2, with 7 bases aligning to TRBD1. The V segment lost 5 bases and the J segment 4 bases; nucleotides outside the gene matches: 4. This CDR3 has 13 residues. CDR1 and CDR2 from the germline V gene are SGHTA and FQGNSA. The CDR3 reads CASSPQGIYGYTF. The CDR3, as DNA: TGTGCCAGCAGCCCACAGGGGATCTATGGCTACACCTTC.

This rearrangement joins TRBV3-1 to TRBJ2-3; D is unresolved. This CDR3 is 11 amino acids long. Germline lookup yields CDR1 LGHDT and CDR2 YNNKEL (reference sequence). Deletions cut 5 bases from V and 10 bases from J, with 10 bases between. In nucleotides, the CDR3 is TGTGCCAGCAGCTCTCCCCCGGCGCAGTATTTT. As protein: CASSSPPAQYF.

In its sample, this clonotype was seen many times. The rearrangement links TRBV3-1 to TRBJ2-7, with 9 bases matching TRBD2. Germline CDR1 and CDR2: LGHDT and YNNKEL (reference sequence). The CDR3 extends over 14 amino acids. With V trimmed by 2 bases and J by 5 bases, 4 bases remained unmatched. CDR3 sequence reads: CASSQILAGNEQYF. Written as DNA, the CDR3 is TGTGCCAGCAGCCAAATTCTAGCGGGGAACGAGCAGTACTTC.

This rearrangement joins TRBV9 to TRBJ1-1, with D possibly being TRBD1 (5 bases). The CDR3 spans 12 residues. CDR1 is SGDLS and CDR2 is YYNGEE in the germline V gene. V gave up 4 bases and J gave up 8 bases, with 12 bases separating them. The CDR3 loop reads CASSIGGKEAFF. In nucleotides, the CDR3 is TGTGCCAGCAGCATTGGGGGGAAGGAAGCTTTCTTT.

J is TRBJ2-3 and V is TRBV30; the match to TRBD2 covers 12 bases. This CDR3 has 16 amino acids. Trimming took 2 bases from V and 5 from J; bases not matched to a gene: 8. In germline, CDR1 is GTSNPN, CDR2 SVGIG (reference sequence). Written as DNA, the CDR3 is TGTGCCTGGAGTTCCGGGACTAGCGGGCTGGGAGATACGCAGTATTTT. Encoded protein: CAWSSGTSGLGDTQYF.

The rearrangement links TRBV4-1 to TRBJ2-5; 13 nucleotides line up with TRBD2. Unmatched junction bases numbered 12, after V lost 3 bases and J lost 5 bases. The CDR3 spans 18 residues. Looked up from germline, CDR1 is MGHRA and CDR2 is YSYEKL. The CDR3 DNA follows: TGCGCCAGCAGCCACCCCACCGGGACTAGCGGGGTTCGGGAGACCCAGTACTTC. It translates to CASSHPTGTSGVRETQYF.